This T cell receptor beta chain was captured in a study of shared clonotypes between healthy human individuals. Study conclusions and caveats: Depth was large, yet rarefaction showed that sorted-subset sequencing was incomplete. Against clonotypes common to all four donors, non-shared ones had lower generation probabilities.

For this clone: Its antigen is as yet unknown.

The CDR3 loop spans 16 amino acids. Germline V lookup: CDR1 SGDLS, CDR2 YYNGEE. The ends were cut back, 1 base at V and 4 bases at J, with 17 bases in the middle. Each sorted subset replicate got 200 ng genomic DNA, about 33,000 genomes. TCRdb keeps only in-frame clones here, not all; method: immunoSEQ multiplex PCR. This sample has 2,500,000 or so clones, with 90% to 95% found just once. Splitting the CD4+ cells yielded a CD45RA+ naive subset and a CD45RA-negative memory subset. Sequences were obtained from naive CD4+ T cells sorted from blood. This sample's subset: CD45RA+ positively selected. The sequence was obtained from a man aged 18 to 30 in good health. The chain has TRBV9 and TRBJ2-5; weak D call: TRBD1 (6 bases). The CDR3 nucleotides read TGTGCCAGCAGCGTATTCGGACAGAGTACCGGAGAGACCCAGTACTTC. The encoded protein is CASSVFGQSTGETQYF. Variable domain in full (rest from reference TRBV9 and TRBJ2-5): DSGVTQTPKHLITATGQRVTLRCSPRSGDLSVYWYQQSLDQGLQFLIQYYNGEERAKGNILERFSAQQFPDLHSELNLSSLELGDSALYFCASSVFGQSTGETQYFGPGTRLLVL.